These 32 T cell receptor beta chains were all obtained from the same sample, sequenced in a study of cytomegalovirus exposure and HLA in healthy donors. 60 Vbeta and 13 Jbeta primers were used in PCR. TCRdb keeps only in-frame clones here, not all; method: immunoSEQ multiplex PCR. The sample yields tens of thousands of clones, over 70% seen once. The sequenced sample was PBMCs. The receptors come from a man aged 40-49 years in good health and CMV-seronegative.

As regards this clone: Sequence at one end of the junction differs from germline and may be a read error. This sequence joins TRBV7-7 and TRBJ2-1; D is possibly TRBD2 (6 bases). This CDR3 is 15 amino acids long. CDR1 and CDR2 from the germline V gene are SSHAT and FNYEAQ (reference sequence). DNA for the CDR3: TGTGCTAGCAGCTTTGGGGGAGGACGGTACAATGAGCAGTTCTTC. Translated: CASSFGGGRYNEQFF.

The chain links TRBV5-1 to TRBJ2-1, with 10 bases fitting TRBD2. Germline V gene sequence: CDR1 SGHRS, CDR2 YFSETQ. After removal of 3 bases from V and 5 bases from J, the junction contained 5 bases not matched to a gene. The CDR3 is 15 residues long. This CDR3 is CASSSTSGIDNEQFF. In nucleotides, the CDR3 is TGCGCCAGCAGCTCTACTAGCGGGATCGACAATGAGCAGTTCTTC.

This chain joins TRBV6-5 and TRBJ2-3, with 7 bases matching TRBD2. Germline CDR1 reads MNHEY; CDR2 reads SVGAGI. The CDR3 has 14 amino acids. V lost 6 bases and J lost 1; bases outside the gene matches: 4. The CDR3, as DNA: TGTGCCAGCAGGAGGGAGGGACGCACAGATACGCAGTATTTT. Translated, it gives CASRREGRTDTQYF.

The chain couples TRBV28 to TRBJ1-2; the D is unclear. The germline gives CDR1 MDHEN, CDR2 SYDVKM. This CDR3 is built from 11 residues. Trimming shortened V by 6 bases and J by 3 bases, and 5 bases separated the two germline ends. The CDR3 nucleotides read TGTGCCAGCAGCGAGGACTATGGCTACACCTTC. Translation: CASSEDYGYTF.

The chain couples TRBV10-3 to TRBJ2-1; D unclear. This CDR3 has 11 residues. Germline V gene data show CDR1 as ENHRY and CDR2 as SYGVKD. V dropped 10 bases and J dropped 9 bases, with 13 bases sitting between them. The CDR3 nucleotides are TGTGCCACCTCCGAGGTGAGTGAGCAGTTCTTC. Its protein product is CATSEVSEQFF.

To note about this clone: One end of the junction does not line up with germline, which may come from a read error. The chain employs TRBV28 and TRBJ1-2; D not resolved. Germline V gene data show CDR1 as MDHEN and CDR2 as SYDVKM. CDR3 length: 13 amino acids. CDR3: CASSFSTNYDYTF. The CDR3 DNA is TGTGCCAGCAGTTTTTCCACTAACTATGACTACACCTTC.

In DNA, the CDR3 is TGTGCCAGCAGATTAAGCGGGACAGGGGGGATCTATGGCTACACCTTC. Its protein product is CASRLSGTGGIYGYTF. The chain joins TRBV28 to TRBJ1-2, with 11 positions matching TRBD1. Germline loops: CDR1 MDHEN, CDR2 SYDVKM. The CDR3 contains 16 residues. Losses at the gene ends were 6 bases for V and 4 bases for J; bases not matched to a gene: 10.

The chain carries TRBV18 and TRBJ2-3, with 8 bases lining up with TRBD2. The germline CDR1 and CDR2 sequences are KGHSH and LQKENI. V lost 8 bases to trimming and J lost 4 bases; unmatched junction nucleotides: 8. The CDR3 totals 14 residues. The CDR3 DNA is TGTGCCAGCACCCAAGGACTAGCCCCAGATACGCAGTATTTT. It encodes CASTQGLAPDTQYF.

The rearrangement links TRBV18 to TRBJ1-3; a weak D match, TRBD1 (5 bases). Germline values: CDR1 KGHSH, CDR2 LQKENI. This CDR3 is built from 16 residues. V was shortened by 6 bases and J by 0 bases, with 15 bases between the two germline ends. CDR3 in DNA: TGTGCCAGCTCCCTTGACAGTCCACTCTCTGGAAACACCATATATTTT. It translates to CASSLDSPLSGNTIYF.

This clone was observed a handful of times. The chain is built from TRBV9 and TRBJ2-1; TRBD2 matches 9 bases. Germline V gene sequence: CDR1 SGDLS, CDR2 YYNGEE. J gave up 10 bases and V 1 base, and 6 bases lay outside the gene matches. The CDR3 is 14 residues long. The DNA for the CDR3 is TGTGCCAGCAGCGTATGGCGGGAGGGCCGCGAGCAGTTCTTC. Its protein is CASSVWREGREQFF.

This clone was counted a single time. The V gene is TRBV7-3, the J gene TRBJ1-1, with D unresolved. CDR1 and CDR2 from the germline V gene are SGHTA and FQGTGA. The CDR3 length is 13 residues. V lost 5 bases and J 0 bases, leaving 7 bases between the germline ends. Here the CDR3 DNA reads TGTGCCAGCAGCCAAGACATGAACACTGAAGCTTTCTTT. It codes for CASSQDMNTEAFF.

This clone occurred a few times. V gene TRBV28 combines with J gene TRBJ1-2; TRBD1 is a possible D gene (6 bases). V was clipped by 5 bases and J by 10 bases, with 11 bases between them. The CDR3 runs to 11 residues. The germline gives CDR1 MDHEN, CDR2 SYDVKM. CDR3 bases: TGTGCCAGCAGTGTACAGGGCTTCTACACCTTC. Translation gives CASSVQGFYTF.

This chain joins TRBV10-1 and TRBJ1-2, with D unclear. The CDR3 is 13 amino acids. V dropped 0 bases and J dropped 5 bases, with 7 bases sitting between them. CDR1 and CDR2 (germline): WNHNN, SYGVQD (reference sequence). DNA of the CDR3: TGCGCCAGCAGTGAGTCGACTACTTATGGCTACACCTTC. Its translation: CASSESTTYGYTF.

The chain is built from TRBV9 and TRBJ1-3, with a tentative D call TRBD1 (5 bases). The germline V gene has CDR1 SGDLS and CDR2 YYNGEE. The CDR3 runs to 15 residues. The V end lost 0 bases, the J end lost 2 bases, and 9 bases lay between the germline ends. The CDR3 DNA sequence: TGTGCCAGCAGCGTAGCGGGGGAGGCTGGAAACACCATATATTTT. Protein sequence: CASSVAGEAGNTIYF.

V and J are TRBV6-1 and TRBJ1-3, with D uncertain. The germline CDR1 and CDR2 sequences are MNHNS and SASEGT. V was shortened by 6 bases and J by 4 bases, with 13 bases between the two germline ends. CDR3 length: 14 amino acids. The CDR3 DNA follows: TGTGCCAGCAGCCTCGATGACGGGGGAAACACCATATATTTT. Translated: CASSLDDGGNTIYF.

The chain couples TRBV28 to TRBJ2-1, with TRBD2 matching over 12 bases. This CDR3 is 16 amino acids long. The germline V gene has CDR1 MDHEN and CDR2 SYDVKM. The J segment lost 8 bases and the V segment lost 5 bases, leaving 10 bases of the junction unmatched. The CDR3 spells CASSILAGGDGYEQFF. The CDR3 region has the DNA TGTGCCAGCAGTATTCTAGCGGGAGGGGATGGGTATGAGCAGTTCTTC. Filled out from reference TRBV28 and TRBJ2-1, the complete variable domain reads DVKVTQSSRYLVKRTGEKVFLECVQDMDHENMFWYRQDPGLGLRLIYFSYDVKMKEKGDIPEGYSVSREKKERFSLILESASTNQTSMYLCASSILAGGDGYEQFFGPGTRLTVL.

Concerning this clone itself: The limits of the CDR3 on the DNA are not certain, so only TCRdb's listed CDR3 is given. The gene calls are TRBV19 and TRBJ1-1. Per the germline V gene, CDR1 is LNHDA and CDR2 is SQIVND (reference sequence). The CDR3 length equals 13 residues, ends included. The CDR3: CASSSVRGTEAFF.

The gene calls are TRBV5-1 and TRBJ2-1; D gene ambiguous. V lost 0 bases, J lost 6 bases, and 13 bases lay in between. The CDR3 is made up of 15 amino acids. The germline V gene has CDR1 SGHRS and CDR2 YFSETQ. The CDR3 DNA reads TGCGCCAGCAGCTTGGACAGTGGATGGGCCAATGAGCAGTTCTTC. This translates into CASSLDSGWANEQFF.

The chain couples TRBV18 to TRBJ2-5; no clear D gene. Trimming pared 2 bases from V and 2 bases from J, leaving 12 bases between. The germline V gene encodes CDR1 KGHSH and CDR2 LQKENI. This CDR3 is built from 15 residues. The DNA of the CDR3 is TGTGCCAGCTCACCAGAGAAAGCAGGACAAGAGACCCAGTACTTC. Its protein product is CASSPEKAGQETQYF.

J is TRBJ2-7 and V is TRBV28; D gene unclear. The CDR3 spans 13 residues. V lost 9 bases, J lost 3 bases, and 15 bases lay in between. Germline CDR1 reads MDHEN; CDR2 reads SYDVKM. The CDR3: CASAVGRGYEQYF. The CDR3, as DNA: TGTGCCAGTGCGGTAGGCCGCGGCTACGAGCAGTACTTC. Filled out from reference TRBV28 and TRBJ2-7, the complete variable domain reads DVKVTQSSRYLVKRTGEKVFLECVQDMDHENMFWYRQDPGLGLRLIYFSYDVKMKEKGDIPEGYSVSREKKERFSLILESASTNQTSMYLCASAVGRGYEQYFGPGTRLTVT.

This chain's CDR3 is CASGRWDRLSSYNSPLHF. CDR3 DNA: TGTGCCAGCGGTAGATGGGACAGACTTAGCTCCTATAATTCACCCCTCCACTTT. The gene calls are TRBV13 and TRBJ1-6; TRBD1 matches 7 bases. Trimming took 8 bases from V and 0 from J; bases not matched to a gene: 13. Germline V gene lookup returns CDR1 PRHDT and CDR2 FYEKMQ (reference sequence). The CDR3 spans 18 residues.

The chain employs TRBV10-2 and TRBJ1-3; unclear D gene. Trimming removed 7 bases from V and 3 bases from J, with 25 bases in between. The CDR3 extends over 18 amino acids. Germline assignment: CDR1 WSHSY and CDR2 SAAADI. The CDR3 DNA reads TGCGCCAGCAACCCTGATGCCTGGGCCGGGGAAATTGGAAACACCATATATTTT. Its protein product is CASNPDAWAGEIGNTIYF.

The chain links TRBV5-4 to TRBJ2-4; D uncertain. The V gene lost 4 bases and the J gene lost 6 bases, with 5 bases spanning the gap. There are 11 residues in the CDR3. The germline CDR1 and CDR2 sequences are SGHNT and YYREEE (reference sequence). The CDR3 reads CASSTRNIQYF. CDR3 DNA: TGTGCCAGCAGCACGCGAAACATTCAGTACTTC.

The CDR3, as DNA: TGTGCCAGCAGTGACAGGGCAGCCAACAATCAGCCCCAGCATTTT. Translated, it gives CASSDRAANNQPQHF. The rearrangement joins TRBV2 to TRBJ1-5; possibly TRBD1 for D (5 bases). This CDR3 region has 15 residues. CDR1 and CDR2 (germline): SNHLY, FYNNEI. V lost 3 bases to trimming and J lost 3 bases, with 12 bases between them.

The CDR3 DNA is TGCGCCAGCAGCTTAACAGGGGGCTCCGGCACAGATACGCAGTATTTT. It is translated as CASSLTGGSGTDTQYF. This chain links TRBV5-1 with TRBJ2-3, with 9 bases identical to TRBD1. Looked up from germline, CDR1 is SGHRS and CDR2 is YFSETQ. This CDR3 region has 16 residues. With V trimmed by 2 bases and J by 1 base, 5 bases remained unmatched.

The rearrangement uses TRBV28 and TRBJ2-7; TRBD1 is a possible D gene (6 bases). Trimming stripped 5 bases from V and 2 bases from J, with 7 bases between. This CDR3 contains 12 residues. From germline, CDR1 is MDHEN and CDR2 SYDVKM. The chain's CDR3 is CASSDRTYEQYF. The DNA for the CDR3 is TGTGCCAGCAGTGACAGGACCTACGAGCAGTACTTC.

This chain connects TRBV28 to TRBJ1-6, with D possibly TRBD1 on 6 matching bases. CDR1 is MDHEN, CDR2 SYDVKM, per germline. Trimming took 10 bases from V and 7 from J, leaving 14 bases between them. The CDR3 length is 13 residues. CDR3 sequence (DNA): TGTGCCACCGATGACAGGAACAATTCACCCCTCCACTTT. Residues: CATDDRNNSPLHF.

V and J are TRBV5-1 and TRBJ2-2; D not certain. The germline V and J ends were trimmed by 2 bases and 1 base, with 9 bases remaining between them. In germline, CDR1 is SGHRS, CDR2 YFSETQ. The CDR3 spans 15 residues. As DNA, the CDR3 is TGCGCCAGCAGCTTCCTCTCTATGAACACCGGGGAGCTGTTTTTT. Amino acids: CASSFLSMNTGELFF.

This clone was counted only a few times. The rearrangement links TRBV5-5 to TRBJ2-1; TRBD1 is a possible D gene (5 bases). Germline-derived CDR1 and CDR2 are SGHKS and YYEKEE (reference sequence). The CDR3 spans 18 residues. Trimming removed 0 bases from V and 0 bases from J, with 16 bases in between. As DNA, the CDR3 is TGTGCCAGCAGCTTGGGCAGGGATCCCCTTAGCTCCTACAATGAGCAGTTCTTC. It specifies CASSLGRDPLSSYNEQFF.

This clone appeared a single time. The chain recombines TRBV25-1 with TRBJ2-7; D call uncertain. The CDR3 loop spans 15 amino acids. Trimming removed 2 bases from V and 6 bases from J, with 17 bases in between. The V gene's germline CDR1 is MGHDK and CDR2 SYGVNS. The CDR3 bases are TGTGCCAGCAGTGAAGACTCGCGTACCTCCGGCGAGCAGTACTTC. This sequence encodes CASSEDSRTSGEQYF.

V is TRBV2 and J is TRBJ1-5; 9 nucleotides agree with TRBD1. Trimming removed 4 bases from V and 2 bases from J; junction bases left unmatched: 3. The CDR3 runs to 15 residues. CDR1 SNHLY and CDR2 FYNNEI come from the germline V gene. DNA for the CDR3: TGTGCCAGCAGTGGCCGGACAGGGGGCAATCAGCCCCAGCATTTT. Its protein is CASSGRTGGNQPQHF.

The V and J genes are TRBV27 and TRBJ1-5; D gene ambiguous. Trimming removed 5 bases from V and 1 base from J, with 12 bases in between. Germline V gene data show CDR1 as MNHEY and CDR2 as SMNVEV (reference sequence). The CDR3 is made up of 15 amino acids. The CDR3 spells CASSPGSGSNQPQHF. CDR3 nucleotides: TGTGCCAGCAGTCCGGGAAGTGGGAGCAATCAGCCCCAGCATTTT.